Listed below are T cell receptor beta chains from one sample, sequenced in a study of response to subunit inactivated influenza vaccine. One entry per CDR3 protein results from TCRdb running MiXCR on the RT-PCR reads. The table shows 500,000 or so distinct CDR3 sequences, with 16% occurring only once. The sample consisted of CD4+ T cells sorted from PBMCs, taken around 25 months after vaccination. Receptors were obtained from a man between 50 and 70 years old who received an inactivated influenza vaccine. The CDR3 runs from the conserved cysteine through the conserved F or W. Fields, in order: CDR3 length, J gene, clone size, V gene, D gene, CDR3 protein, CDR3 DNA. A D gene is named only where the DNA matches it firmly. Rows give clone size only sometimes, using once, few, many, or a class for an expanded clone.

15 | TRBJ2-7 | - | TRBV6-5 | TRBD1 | CASSYDRGLTYEQYF | TGTGCCAGCAGTTACGACAGGGGGCTTACCTACGAGCAGTACTTC
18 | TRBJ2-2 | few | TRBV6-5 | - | CASSYSIGRGRATGELFF | TGTGCCAGCAGTTACTCGATCGGGCGGGGACGGGCCACCGGGGAGCTGTTTTTT
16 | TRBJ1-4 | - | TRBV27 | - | CASSLGPDPTNEKLFF | TGTGCCAGCAGTTTAGGTCCGGACCCAACTAATGAAAAACTGTTTTTT
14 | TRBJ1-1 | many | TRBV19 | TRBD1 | CASRRQGLNTEAFF | TGTGCCAGCAGAAGACAGGGACTGAACACTGAAGCTTTCTTT
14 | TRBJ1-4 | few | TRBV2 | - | CASRVTGVGEKLFF | TGTGCCAGCAGAGTGACAGGTGTAGGAGAAAAACTGTTTTTT
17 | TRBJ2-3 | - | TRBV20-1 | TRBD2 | CSASGLAGGLGTDTQYF | TGCAGTGCTTCCGGACTAGCGGGGGGGCTGGGCACAGATACGCAGTATTTT
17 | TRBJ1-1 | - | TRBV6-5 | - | CASSYSGIRSGNTEAFF | TGTGCCAGCAGTTACTCAGGGATCAGAAGCGGAAACACTGAAGCTTTCTTT
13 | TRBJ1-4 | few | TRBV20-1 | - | CSATPGGGEKLFF | TGCAGTGCCACCCCGGGTGGGGGAGAAAAACTGTTTTTT
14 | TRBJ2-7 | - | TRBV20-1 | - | CSAERGLIQYEQYF | TGCAGTGCTGAGAGAGGACTTATCCAATACGAGCAGTACTTC
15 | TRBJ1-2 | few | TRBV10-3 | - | CAISIGSSVDYGYTF | TGTGCCATCAGTATAGGGTCCTCAGTTGACTATGGCTACACCTTC
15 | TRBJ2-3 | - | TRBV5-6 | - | CASSLGAGIADTQYF | TGTGCCAGCAGCTTGGGTGCAGGGATCGCAGATACGCAGTATTTT
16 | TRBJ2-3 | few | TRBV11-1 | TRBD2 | CASSQTSGASTDTQYF | TGTGCCAGCAGCCAAACTAGCGGAGCGAGCACAGATACGCAGTATTTT
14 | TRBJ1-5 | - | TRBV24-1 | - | CATSDNRVIQPQHF | TGTGCCACCAGTGATAACAGGGTAATTCAGCCCCAGCATTTT
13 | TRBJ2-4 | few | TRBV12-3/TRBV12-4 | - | CASSLAEDTEEYF | TGTGCCAGCAGTTTAGCGGAGGACACCGAGGAGTACTTC
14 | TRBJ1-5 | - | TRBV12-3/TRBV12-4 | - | CASTQGDRTQPQHF | TGTGCCAGCACCCAAGGAGACAGGACCCAGCCCCAGCATTTT
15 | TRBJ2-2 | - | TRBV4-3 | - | CASSQAIQRTGELFF | TGCGCCAGCAGCCAAGCAATTCAACGCACCGGGGAGCTGTTTTTT
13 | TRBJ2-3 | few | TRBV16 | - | CASSRTGLDTQYF | TGTGCCAGCAGCCGTACAGGGCTAGATACGCAGTATTTT
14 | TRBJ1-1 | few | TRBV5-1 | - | CASSPRQDNTEAFF | TGCGCCAGCAGCCCGCGACAGGATAACACTGAAGCTTTCTTT
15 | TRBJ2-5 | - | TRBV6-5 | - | CASSSGGGRGETQYF | TGTGCCAGCAGTTCGGGCGGGGGCCGAGGAGAGACCCAGTACTTC
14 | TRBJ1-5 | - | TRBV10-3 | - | CATALGASNQPQHF | TGTGCCACCGCGCTGGGGGCGAGCAATCAGCCCCAGCATTTT
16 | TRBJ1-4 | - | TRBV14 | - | CASSRLSTATNEKLFF | TGTGCCAGCAGCCGGCTCTCCACAGCAACTAATGAAAAACTGTTTTTT
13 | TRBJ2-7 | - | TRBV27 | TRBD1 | CASSEDSRGEQYF | TGTGCCAGCAGTGAAGACTCCAGGGGGGAGCAGTACTTC
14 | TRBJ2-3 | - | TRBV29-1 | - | CSTSTRVGTDTQYF | TGCAGCACCTCCACAAGGGTCGGCACAGATACGCAGTATTTT
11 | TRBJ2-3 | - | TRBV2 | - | CASRLVGTQYF | TGTGCCAGCCGACTGGTGGGTACGCAGTATTTT
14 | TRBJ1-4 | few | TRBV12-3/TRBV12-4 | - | CASSFSLVNEKLFF | TGTGCCAGCAGTTTCTCTCTCGTCAATGAAAAACTGTTTTTT
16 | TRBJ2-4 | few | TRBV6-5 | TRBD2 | CASSYAASGTKNIQYF | TGTGCCAGCAGTTACGCGGCTAGCGGAACCAAAAACATTCAGTACTTC
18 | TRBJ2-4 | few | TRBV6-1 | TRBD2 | CASSEAGLAGVTKNIQYF | TGTGCCAGCAGTGAAGCCGGCCTAGCGGGAGTTACCAAAAACATTCAGTACTTC
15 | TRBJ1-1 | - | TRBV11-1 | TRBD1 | CASSSTGGGNTEAFF | TGTGCCAGCAGCTCTACAGGGGGCGGGAACACTGAAGCTTTCTTT